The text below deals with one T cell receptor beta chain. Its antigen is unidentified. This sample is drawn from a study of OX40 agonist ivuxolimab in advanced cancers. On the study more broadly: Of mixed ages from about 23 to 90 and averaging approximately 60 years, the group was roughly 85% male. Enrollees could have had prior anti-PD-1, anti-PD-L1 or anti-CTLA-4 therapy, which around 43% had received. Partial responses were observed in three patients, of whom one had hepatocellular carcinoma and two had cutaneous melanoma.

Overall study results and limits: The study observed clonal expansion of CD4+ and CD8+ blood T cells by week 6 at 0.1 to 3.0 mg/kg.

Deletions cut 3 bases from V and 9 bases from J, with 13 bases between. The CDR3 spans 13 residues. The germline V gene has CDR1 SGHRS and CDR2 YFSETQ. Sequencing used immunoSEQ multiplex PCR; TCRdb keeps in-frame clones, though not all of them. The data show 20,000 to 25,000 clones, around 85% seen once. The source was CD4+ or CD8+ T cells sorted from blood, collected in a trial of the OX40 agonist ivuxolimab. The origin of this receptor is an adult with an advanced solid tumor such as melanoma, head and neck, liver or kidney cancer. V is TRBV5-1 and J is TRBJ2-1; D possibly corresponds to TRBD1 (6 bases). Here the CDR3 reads CASSYSGAVEQFF. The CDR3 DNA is TGCGCCAGCAGCTATTCAGGGGCGGTTGAGCAGTTCTTC. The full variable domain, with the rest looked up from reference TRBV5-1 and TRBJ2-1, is KAGVTQTPRYLIKTRGQQVTLSCSPISGHRSVSWYQQTPGQGLQFLFEYFSETQRNKGNFPGRFSGRQFSNSRSEMNVSTLELGDSALYLCASSYSGAVEQFFGPGTRLTVL.